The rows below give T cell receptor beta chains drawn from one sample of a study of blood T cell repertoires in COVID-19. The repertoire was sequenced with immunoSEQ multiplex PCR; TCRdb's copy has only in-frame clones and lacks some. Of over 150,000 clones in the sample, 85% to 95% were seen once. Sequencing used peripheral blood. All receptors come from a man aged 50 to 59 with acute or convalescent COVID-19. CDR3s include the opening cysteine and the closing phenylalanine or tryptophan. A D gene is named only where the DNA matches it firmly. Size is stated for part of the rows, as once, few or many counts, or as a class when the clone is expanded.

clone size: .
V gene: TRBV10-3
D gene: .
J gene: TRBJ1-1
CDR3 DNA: TGTGCCATCAGTGAGTCGCGGGGGCTCACTGAAGCTTTCTTT
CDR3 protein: CAISESRGLTEAFF

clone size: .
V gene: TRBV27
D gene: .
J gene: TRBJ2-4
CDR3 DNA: TGTGCCAGCAGCCCCTATTCTACCGGGACACACGATGTCCGTAAAAACATTCAGTACTTC
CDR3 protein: CASSPYSTGTHDVRKNIQYF

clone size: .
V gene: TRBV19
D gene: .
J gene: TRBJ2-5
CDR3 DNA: TGTGCCAGTAGTATGGGATGGAGACAGAAAGAGACCCAGTACTTC
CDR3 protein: CASSMGWRQKETQYF

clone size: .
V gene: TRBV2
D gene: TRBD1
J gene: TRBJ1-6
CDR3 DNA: TGTGCCAGCACAGAGGACAGGGCTTATAATTCACCCCTCCACTTT
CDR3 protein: CASTEDRAYNSPLHF

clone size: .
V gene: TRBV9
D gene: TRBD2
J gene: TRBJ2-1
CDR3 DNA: TGTGCCAGCAGCGTAGAGGGGACTAGACTTGGCAATGAGCAGTTCTTC
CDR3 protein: CASSVEGTRLGNEQFF

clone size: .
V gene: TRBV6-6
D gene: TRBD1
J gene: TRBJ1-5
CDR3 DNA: TGTGCCAGCAGTCTGCTAGGGACAGGGGGCCGCAATCAGCCCCAGCATTTT
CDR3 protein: CASSLLGTGGRNQPQHF

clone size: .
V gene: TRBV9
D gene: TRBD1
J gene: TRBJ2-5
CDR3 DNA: TGTGCCAGCAGCGGGTTCGGGACAGGGGCAGAGACCCAGTACTTC
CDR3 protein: CASSGFGTGAETQYF

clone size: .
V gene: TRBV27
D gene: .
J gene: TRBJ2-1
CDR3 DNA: TGTGCCAGCAGGGAAACAGGGCATAATGAGCAGTTCTTC
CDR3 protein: CASRETGHNEQFF

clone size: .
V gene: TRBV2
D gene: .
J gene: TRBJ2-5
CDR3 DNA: TGTGCCAGCAGTGAAGGGGGGGGGCCCCAGTACTTC
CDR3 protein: CASSEGGGPQYF

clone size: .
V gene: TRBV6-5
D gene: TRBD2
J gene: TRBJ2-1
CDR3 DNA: TGTGCCAGCAGTTACTCAAGGACTAGCCTGGCCAATGAGCAGTTCTTC
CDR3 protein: CASSYSRTSLANEQFF

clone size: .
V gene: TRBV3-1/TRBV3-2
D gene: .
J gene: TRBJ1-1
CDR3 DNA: TGTGCCAGCAGCCACCGGGGGGGGCGAACTGAAGCTTTCTTT
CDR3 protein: CASSHRGGRTEAFF

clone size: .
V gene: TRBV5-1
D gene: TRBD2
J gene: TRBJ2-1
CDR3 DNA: TGCGCCAGCAGCTTGCCAGCGGGGGCCAATGAGCAGTTCTTC
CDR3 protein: CASSLPAGANEQFF

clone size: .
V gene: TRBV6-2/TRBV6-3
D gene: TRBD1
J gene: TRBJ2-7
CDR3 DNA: TGTGCCAGCAGTGTGGGGACAGGCTACGAGCAGTACTTC
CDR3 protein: CASSVGTGYEQYF

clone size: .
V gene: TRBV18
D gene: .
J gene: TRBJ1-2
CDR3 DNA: TGTGCCAGCTCACCGGACAGCTCCTATGGCTACACCTTC
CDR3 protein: CASSPDSSYGYTF

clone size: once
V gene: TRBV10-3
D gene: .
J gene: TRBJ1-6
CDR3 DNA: TGTGCCATCAGTGATGCGGCAGGACAAGCCAATAATTCACCCCTCCACTTT
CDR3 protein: CAISDAAGQANNSPLHF

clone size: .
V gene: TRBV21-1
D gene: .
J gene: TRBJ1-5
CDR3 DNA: TGTGCCAGCAGCAAAGAAGGGACAGGGTATCCCTTTAGCAATCAGCCCCAGCATTTT
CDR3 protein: CASSKEGTGYPFSNQPQHF

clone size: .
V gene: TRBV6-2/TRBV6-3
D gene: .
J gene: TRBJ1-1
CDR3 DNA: TGTGCCAGCAGTTACGGCTCCCGCCTTGAAGCTTTCTTT
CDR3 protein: CASSYGSRLEAFF

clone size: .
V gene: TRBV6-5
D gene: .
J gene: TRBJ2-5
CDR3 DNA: TGTGCCAGCAGTTACTCGAAGGGGGTCGAGACCCAGTACTTC
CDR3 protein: CASSYSKGVETQYF